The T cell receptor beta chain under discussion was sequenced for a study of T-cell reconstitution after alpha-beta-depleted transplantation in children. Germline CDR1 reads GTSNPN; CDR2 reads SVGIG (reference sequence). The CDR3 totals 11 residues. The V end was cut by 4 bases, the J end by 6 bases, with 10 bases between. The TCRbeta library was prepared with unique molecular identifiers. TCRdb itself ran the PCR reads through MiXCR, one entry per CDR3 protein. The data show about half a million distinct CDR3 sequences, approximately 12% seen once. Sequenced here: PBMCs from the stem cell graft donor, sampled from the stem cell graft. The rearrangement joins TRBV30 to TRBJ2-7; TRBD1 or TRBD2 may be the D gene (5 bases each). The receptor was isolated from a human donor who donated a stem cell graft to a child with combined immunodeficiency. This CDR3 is CAWMSGSEQYF. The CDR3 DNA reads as TGTGCCTGGATGTCAGGGAGCGAGCAGTACTTC.